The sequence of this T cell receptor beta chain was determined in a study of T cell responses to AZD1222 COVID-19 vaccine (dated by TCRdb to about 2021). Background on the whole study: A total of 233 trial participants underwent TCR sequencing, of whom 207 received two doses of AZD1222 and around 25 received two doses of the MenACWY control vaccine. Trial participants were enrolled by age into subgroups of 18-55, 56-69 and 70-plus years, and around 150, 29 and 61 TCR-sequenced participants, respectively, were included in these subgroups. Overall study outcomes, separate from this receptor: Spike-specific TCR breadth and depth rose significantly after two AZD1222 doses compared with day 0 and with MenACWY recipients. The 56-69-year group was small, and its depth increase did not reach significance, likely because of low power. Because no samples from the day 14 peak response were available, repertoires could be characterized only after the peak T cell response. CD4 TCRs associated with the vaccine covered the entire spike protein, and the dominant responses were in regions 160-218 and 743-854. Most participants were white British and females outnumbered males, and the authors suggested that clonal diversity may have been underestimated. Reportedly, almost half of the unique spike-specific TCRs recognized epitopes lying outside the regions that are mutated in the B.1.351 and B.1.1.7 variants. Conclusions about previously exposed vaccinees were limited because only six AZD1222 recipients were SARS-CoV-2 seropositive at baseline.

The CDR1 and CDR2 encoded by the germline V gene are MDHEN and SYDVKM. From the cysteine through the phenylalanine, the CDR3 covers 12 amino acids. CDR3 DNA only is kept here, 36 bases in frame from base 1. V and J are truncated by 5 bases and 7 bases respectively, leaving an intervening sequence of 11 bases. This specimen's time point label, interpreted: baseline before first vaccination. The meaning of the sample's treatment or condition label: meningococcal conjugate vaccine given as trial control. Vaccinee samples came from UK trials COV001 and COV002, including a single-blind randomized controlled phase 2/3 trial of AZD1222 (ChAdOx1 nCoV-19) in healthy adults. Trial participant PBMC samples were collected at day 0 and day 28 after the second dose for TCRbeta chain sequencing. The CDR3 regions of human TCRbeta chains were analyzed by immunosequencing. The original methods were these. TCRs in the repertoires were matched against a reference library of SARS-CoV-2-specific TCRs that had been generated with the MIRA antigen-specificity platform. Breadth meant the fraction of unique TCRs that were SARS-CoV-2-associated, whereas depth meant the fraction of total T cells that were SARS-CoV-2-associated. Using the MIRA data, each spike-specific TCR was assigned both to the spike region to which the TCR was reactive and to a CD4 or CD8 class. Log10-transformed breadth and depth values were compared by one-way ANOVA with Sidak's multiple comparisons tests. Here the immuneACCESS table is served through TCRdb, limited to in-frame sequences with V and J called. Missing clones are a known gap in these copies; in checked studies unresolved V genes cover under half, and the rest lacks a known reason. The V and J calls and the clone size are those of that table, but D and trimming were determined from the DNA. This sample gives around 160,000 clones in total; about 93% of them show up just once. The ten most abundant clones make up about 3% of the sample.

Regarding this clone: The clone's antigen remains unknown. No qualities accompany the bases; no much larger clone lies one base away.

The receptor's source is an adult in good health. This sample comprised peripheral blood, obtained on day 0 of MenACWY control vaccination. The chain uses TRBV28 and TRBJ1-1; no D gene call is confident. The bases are TGTGCCAGCAGTGTCACCCTATATGAAGCTTTCTTT. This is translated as CASSVTLYEAFF.